A selection of T cell receptor beta chains follows, all from one sample in a study of EBV T-cell therapy then PD-1 blockade in nasopharyngeal carcinoma. Assay: immunoSEQ multiplex PCR; the TCRdb copy retains only in-frame clones and omits some. Seen here are 22,000 or so clones, 82% observed once, and the top ten hold 20% to 30%. These TCRs' antigens remain unknown. The sequencing used CD8+ T cells from blood, collected at day -245 from a patient whose treatment included autologous EBV-specific T cells and nivolumab. These receptors all stem from a man aged 40-49 years with nasopharyngeal carcinoma. CDR3s include the opening cysteine and the closing phenylalanine or tryptophan.

j_gene,v_gene,CDR3aa
TRBJ2-1,TRBV6-1,CASSEASDYNEQFF
TRBJ2-3,TRBV7-6,CASSFTDTQYF
TRBJ2-7,TRBV10-3,CAISEGRVFYEQYF
TRBJ2-7,TRBV6-1,CASSEVPGQGGSYEQYF
TRBJ2-7,TRBV7-9,CASRSGGAYEQYF
TRBJ1-6,TRBV27,CASAPGAVNSPLHF
TRBJ1-4,TRBV28,CASSLRDSHNEKLFF
TRBJ2-1,TRBV9,CASSGTPNEQFF
TRBJ2-3,TRBV6-2/TRBV6-3,CASRPGGQGTGTQYF
TRBJ2-1,TRBV7-9,CASSLAGKDEQFF
TRBJ2-2,TRBV7-6,CASSFPGGLNTGELFF
TRBJ1-6,TRBV7-2,CASSLVLGMRSPLHF
TRBJ2-7,TRBV6-1,CASSEFTEQYF
TRBJ1-1,TRBV9,CASSVDLTTGRTEAFF
TRBJ2-1,TRBV19,CASSIPRTSGGPVGYNEQFF
TRBJ2-2,TRBV30,CAWSVRWQTTGELFF
TRBJ2-3,TRBV9,CASSEAGSTDTQYF
TRBJ1-1,TRBV6-2/TRBV6-3,CASSSGQHTEAFF
TRBJ2-1,TRBV27,CASSLIPVGSYNEQFF
TRBJ1-2,TRBV27,CASSLAGENYGYTF
TRBJ2-6,TRBV6-5,CASSIDSSGANVLTF
TRBJ1-6,TRBV4-3,CASSQDTINSPLHF
TRBJ1-1,TRBV4-1,CASRLGGNTEAFF
TRBJ2-2,TRBV4-2,CASSQDLDGGGGTGELFF
TRBJ2-3,TRBV5-1,CASSLAGGKADTQYF
TRBJ1-3,TRBV28,CASSPLQGFSGNTIYF
TRBJ2-3,TRBV7-9,CASSFLDRGFTDTQYF
TRBJ2-7,TRBV2,CASKGYEQYF
TRBJ2-7,TRBV27,CASSLHFVRGATYEQYF
TRBJ1-2,TRBV5-6,CASSFREYYGYTF
TRBJ2-7,TRBV19,CASSLFSGANYEQYF
TRBJ1-2,TRBV10-3,CAISEGVYGYTF
TRBJ2-1,TRBV28,CASQDSRSYNEQFF
TRBJ1-4,TRBV27,CASSAARINEKLFF
TRBJ2-7,TRBV4-3,CASSQDFPGSISYEQYF
TRBJ1-4,TRBV10-3,CAISGQSNNEKLFF
TRBJ1-2,TRBV25-1,CASWDRDDYGYTF